This T cell receptor beta chain originates from a study of OX40 agonist ivuxolimab in advanced cancers. About the study: Eligibility rules accepted prior anti-PD-1, anti-PD-L1 or anti-CTLA-4 therapy, and 35% to 45% had some.

Study-level points and caveats: Fewer expanded clones were found on average in CD4+ than in CD8+ T cells.

Here immunoSEQ multiplex PCR was the method, and the copy in TCRdb shows in-frame clones only, minus some. The repertoire holds about 42,000 clones, with 82% as singletons. Germline V lookup: CDR1 LNHDA, CDR2 SQIVND (reference sequence). The CDR3 extends over 14 amino acids. V trimming: 6 bases; J trimming: 4 bases; junction bases outside the gene matches: 4. Of note for this clone: Antigen: not known.

The sample in question was CD4+ or CD8+ T cells sorted from blood, obtained in a trial of the OX40 agonist ivuxolimab. The chain is built from TRBV19 and TRBJ2-1; 9 positions match TRBD2. The receptor was isolated from an adult with an advanced solid tumor such as melanoma, head and neck, liver or kidney cancer. The CDR3 protein is CASSPLAGYNEQFF. In DNA form, the CDR3 reads TGTGCCAGTAGCCCTCTAGCGGGGTACAATGAGCAGTTCTTC.